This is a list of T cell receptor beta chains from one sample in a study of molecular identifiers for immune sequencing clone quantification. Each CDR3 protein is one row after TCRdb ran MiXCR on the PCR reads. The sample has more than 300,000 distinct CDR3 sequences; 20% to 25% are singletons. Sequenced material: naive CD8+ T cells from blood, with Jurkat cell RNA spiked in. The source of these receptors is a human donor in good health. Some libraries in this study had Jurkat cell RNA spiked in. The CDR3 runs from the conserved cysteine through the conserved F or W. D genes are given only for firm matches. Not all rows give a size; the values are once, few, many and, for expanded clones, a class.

CDR3 DNA: TGTGCCAGCAGCGTAGGACTAGCGGGGGGATCAGATACGCAGTATTTT
CDR3 protein: CASSVGLAGGSDTQYF
J gene: TRBJ2-3
D gene: TRBD2
clone size: few
V gene: TRBV9

CDR3 DNA: TGCAGTGCTAGAGCACAGGAACCCTCCTACGAGCAGTACTTC
CDR3 protein: CSARAQEPSYEQYF
J gene: TRBJ2-7
D gene: NA
clone size: many
V gene: TRBV20-1

CDR3 DNA: TGTGCCAGCAGCCAAGTGAGGGGGGGGGGGAATGAGCAGTTCTTC
CDR3 protein: CASSQVRGGGNEQFF
J gene: TRBJ2-1
D gene: NA
clone size: NA
V gene: TRBV4-2

CDR3 DNA: TGCAGCGTTGCCTGGAGAACTAGCGGGAAGAATGAGCAGTTCTTC
CDR3 protein: CSVAWRTSGKNEQFF
J gene: TRBJ2-1
D gene: TRBD2
clone size: many
V gene: TRBV29-1

CDR3 DNA: TGTGCCAGCAGTCCATTACTCTCGGGACAGGGATTAGCGTTCCCCTACGAGCAGTACTTC
CDR3 protein: CASSPLLSGQGLAFPYEQYF
J gene: TRBJ2-7
D gene: TRBD1
clone size: NA
V gene: TRBV27

CDR3 DNA: TGTGCCAGCAGCTTTGGCCAAACCTCCGAGCAGTACTTC
CDR3 protein: CASSFGQTSEQYF
J gene: TRBJ2-7
D gene: NA
clone size: NA
V gene: TRBV5-4

CDR3 DNA: TGTGCCAGCAGCTTGGGACAATTTATCTCCTACGAGCAGTACTTC
CDR3 protein: CASSLGQFISYEQYF
J gene: TRBJ2-7
D gene: NA
clone size: NA
V gene: TRBV5-4

CDR3 DNA: TGTGCCAGCAGCTCGTGGGGGACAGGCGTAGATGGCTACACCTTC
CDR3 protein: CASSSWGTGVDGYTF
J gene: TRBJ1-2
D gene: TRBD1
clone size: many
V gene: TRBV5-4

CDR3 DNA: TGCAGTAACACTGGCTGTACAGGGGTACCAGGGGGTCAGCCCCAGCATTTT
CDR3 protein: CSNTGCTGVPGGQPQHF
J gene: TRBJ1-5
D gene: TRBD1
clone size: many
V gene: TRBV20-1

CDR3 DNA: TGTGCCAGCAGCGTAGGTGACTACACACATACGCAGTATTTT
CDR3 protein: CASSVGDYTHTQYF
J gene: TRBJ2-3
D gene: NA
clone size: many
V gene: TRBV9

CDR3 DNA: TGCGCCAGCAGCCAAGATACCGCGGTTACTGAGCAGTTCTTC
CDR3 protein: CASSQDTAVTEQFF
J gene: TRBJ2-1
D gene: NA
clone size: many
V gene: TRBV4-3

CDR3 DNA: TGCGCCAGCCGCGGGGGGGGTACTAACTATGGCTACACCTTC
CDR3 protein: CASRGGGTNYGYTF
J gene: TRBJ1-2
D gene: NA
clone size: many
V gene: TRBV4-3

CDR3 DNA: TGCGCCAGCAGCCAAGACATCGGGTTACAAGAGACCCAGTACTTC
CDR3 protein: CASSQDIGLQETQYF
J gene: TRBJ2-5
D gene: NA
clone size: many
V gene: TRBV4-1

CDR3 DNA: TGTGCCAGCAGCCAAGACGGGACTAGCGGGGGTACTAGCACAGATACGCAGTATTTT
CDR3 protein: CASSQDGTSGGTSTDTQYF
J gene: TRBJ2-3
D gene: TRBD2
clone size: once
V gene: TRBV3-1

CDR3 DNA: TGTGCCAGCAGTCCGGAGGGGGGGGGGTCAGATACGCAGTATTTT
CDR3 protein: CASSPEGGGSDTQYF
J gene: TRBJ2-3
D gene: NA
clone size: few
V gene: TRBV12-3/TRBV12-4

CDR3 DNA: TGCAGTGCTAGGGCTTTGGAGTACGGCACCGGGGAGCTGTTTTTT
CDR3 protein: CSARALEYGTGELFF
J gene: TRBJ2-2
D gene: NA
clone size: many
V gene: TRBV20-1

CDR3 DNA: TGTGCCAGCAGCTTAACGTTGGGACAGGGGGCCGGTGAGCAGTACTTC
CDR3 protein: CASSLTLGQGAGEQYF
J gene: TRBJ2-7
D gene: TRBD1
clone size: many
V gene: TRBV13

CDR3 DNA: TGTGCCAGCAGCTCCGAGACAGGGCAACAAGAGACCCAGTACTTC
CDR3 protein: CASSSETGQQETQYF
J gene: TRBJ2-5
D gene: TRBD1
clone size: many
V gene: TRBV7-7